This T cell receptor beta chain was recorded in a study of identical twins. TCRdb reanalysed the 5' RACE reads using MiXCR and keeps one entry per CDR3 protein. The sample lists approximately 280,000 distinct CDR3 sequences, about 8% seen once, with over 2% in the top ten. Regarding the study as a whole: Out-of-frame TCR alpha sharing observed in monozygotic twins exceeded model estimates. Where out-of-frame alpha sequences were twin-shared, they showed excess low generation probability. A lower insertion count was a feature of abundant cord blood beta clonotypes, with no such feature in memory repertoires.

This clonotype was found many times. Its antigen is undetermined. This sample also belongs to another study, concerning yellow fever vaccine responses in identical twins.

The sample taken for sequencing was memory (CD45RO+) T cells sorted from blood. The receptor was isolated from a woman aged 18-30 years in good health.

DNA for the CDR3: TGCGCCAGCAGCTACTACAGAAACTATGGCTACACCTTC. This gives the protein CASSYYRNYGYTF. This sequence joins TRBV5-1 and TRBJ1-2, with D uncertain. Germline values: CDR1 SGHRS, CDR2 YFSETQ. The CDR3 is 13 residues long. V lost 3 bases and J 2 bases, leaving 8 bases between the germline ends.